This TCR beta chain came from a study of T-cell reconstitution after alpha-beta-depleted transplantation in children. The CDR3 totals 13 residues. Germline-derived CDR1 and CDR2 are MNHEY and SVGAGI. Trimming pared 2 bases from V and 3 bases from J, leaving 8 bases between. Comment on this clonotype: Its target is not known.

Overall study findings and caveats: Diversity of TCRbeta at day 60 was high in some patients, arising from surviving recipient T cells and thymic progenitors. Approximately two months post-transplant, alpha-beta T cells reportedly originated from several hundred expanded graft clones. Newly made T cells mostly supplied T-cell counts and diversity one year after transplant.

This sample's TCRbeta library carried unique molecular identifier barcodes. In TCRdb, the PCR reads were re-called with MiXCR into one record per CDR3 protein. Of around 800,000 distinct CDR3 sequences in the sample, around 17% were seen once. The clonotype was recovered from a male patient aged 5 to 17 who had a stem cell transplant for acute lymphoblastic leukemia, so the T cells may come from the graft donor. The chain joins TRBV6-5 to TRBJ2-7; D may be TRBD1 (6 bases). This material consisted of PBMCs, mostly from graft donor cells, taken 360 days after TCRalphabeta/CD19-depleted stem cell transplant. The CDR3 protein is CASSYEDSYEQYF. CDR3 DNA sequence: TGTGCCAGCAGTTACGAGGACAGCTACGAGCAGTACTTC.